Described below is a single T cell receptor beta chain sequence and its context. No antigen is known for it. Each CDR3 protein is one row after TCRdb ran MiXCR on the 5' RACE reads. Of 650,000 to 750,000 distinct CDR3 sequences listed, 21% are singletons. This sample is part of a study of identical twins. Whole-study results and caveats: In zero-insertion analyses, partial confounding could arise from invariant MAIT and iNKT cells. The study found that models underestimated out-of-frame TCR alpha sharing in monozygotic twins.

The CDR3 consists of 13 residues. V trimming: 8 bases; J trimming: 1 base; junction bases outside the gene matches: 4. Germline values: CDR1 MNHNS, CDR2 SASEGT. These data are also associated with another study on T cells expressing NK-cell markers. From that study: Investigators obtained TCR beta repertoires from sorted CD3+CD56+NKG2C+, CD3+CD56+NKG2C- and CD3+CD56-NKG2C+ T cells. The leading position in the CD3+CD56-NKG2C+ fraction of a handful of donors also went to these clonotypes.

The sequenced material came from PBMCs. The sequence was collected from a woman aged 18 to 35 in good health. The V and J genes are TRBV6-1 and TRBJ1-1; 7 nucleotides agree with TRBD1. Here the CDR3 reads CASLRDRNTEAFF. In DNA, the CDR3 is TGTGCCAGCCTCCGGGACAGGAACACTGAAGCTTTCTTT.